Presented here are 8 T cell receptor beta chains from one specimen sequenced in a study of blood T cell repertoires in COVID-19. Produced via immunoSEQ multiplex PCR; TCRdb's table is partial and in-frame only. Of 300,000 to 450,000 clones in the sample, roughly 86% are singletons; the top ten hold 0.85% to 1.3%. Sequencing input: PBMCs or T cells enriched from blood (not recorded which). These receptors originate from a woman between 25 and 40 years old who had been exposed to COVID-19.

The rearrangement uses TRBV18 and TRBJ2-5; a possible D gene is TRBD2 (5 bases). V was shortened by 5 bases and J by 4 bases, with 11 bases between the two germline ends. The CDR3 totals 13 residues. The germline CDR1 and CDR2 sequences are KGHSH and LQKENI. In DNA form, the CDR3 reads TGTGCCAGCTCAAATGAGGGAGTAGAGACCCAGTACTTC. Its protein product is CASSNEGVETQYF.

V gene TRBV10-2 combines with J gene TRBJ2-7; 10 bases fit TRBD2. Germline CDR1 and CDR2: WSHSY and SAAADI. V was clipped by 6 bases and J by 3 bases; unmatched bases: 5. This CDR3 is 14 amino acids long. The CDR3 nucleotides are TGCGCCAGCAGAGTAGCGGGAGGAGACTACGAGCAGTACTTC. It is translated as CASRVAGGDYEQYF.

This chain links TRBV7-8 with TRBJ1-5; D remains unclear. Trimming left V 3 bases short and J 3 bases short, with 12 bases between. The CDR3 covers 15 residues. From germline, CDR1 is SGHVS and CDR2 FQNEAQ. This CDR3 is CASSFTIDNNQPQHF. In nucleotides, the CDR3 is TGTGCCAGCAGCTTCACCATAGACAACAATCAGCCCCAGCATTTT.

This chain links TRBV6-1 with TRBJ2-2, with 12 bases that match TRBD2. Germline V gene sequence: CDR1 MNHNS, CDR2 SASEGT. V lost 0 bases, J lost 1 base, and 3 bases stayed unmatched. CDR3 length: 18 amino acids. The CDR3, as DNA: TGTGCCAGCAGTGAAGCCCCACTAGCGGGAGGGAACACCGGGGAGCTGTTTTTT. Translated, it gives CASSEAPLAGGNTGELFF.

The chain couples TRBV19 to TRBJ2-1; 13 bases map to TRBD2. The CDR3 runs to 16 residues. The J segment lost 8 bases and the V segment lost 5 bases, leaving 9 bases of the junction unmatched. CDR1 is LNHDA and CDR2 is SQIVND in the germline V gene (reference sequence). CDR3 region: CASSAGLAGVGDEQFF. CDR3 coding DNA: TGTGCCAGTAGTGCCGGACTAGCGGGAGTGGGCGATGAGCAGTTCTTC.

This chain connects TRBV7-9 to TRBJ2-7; D is undetermined. The CDR3 totals 15 residues. Trimming removed 5 bases from V and 0 bases from J, with 14 bases in between. Germline V CDR1 and CDR2: SEHNR, FQNEAQ (reference sequence). The CDR3 bases are TGTGCCAGCAGCCACCCGACTGATAGCTCCTACGAGCAGTACTTC. Translated, it gives CASSHPTDSSYEQYF.

The chain links TRBV2 to TRBJ2-5, with D unresolved. Germline values: CDR1 SNHLY, CDR2 FYNNEI. V was pared by 2 bases and J by 1 base, with 5 bases between. This CDR3 is 13 amino acids long. CDR3 in amino acids: CASSEHIQETQYF. The CDR3 region has the DNA TGTGCCAGCAGTGAACACATCCAAGAGACCCAGTACTTC.

This chain links TRBV7-2 with TRBJ1-2, with 10 positions matching TRBD1. The CDR3 spans 14 residues. The V and J ends lost 5 bases and 4 bases, in that order; junction bases with no gene match: 4. CDR1 is SGHTA and CDR2 is FQGNSA in the germline V gene. Here the CDR3 DNA reads TGTGCCAGCAGCCACGGGACAGGGGCCTATGGCTACACCTTC. This encodes CASSHGTGAYGYTF.